Below, one TCR beta chain is given with its context. The sample is drawn from a study of T cells in Graves' hyperthyroidism and ophthalmopathy. The germline V and J ends were trimmed by 6 bases and 4 bases, with 18 bases remaining between them. This CDR3 is 15 amino acids long. Ophthalmopathy cases met thresholds of Clinical Activity Score at least 3, NOSPECS grade at least 4 and duration under 3 months. Researchers amplified the TCR beta CDR3 regions from RNA transcripts. The study used the HTBI primer set for a first-round RT-PCR of the TCR CDR3. MiXCR was run by TCRdb on the multiplex PCR reads, yielding one entry per CDR3 protein. This sample yields fewer than 650,000 distinct CDR3 sequences, of which about 14% are seen a single time; about 4.5% belongs to the top ten.

The sequenced sample consisted of blood. V usage is TRBV12-3 or TRBV12-4 and J usage is TRBJ1-1; D might be TRBD1 (5 bases). The TCR was taken from a woman between 35 and 50 years old with Graves' ophthalmopathy. The CDR3 loop is CASSHTGASSTEAFF. CDR3 nucleotides: TGTGCCAGCAGCCACACCGGGGCTTCTAGCACTGAAGCTTTCTTT.